Here is one T cell receptor (beta chain) with its context. Its target is not known. The data stem from a study of pediatric ulcerative colitis. Study-level findings and limits: Some T cells in rectal biopsies may come from blood, especially with overt colitis. Rectal repertoires separated controls, mild-moderate and acute severe colitis. Blood-rectal clonal overlap within each person was significantly higher in ulcerative colitis patients than controls.

Each sample received Survey-level depth of up to 500,000 reads. The method was immunoSEQ multiplex PCR; TCRdb's version includes in-frame clones alone and lacks a portion of them. This table has approximately 40,000 clones, 55% to 85% appearing once. Rectal tissue came from one to two pinch biopsies taken at colonoscopy. This receptor was obtained from a boy between 10 and 17 years old with moderate ulcerative colitis. Sample: gut tissue.

The CDR3 reads CASSQDYASGGTSRIYNEQFF. DNA of the CDR3: TGCGCCAGCAGCCAAGATTATGCTAGCGGGGGGACTTCCCGAATATACAATGAGCAGTTCTTC. The rearrangement joins TRBV4-1 to TRBJ2-1; the match to TRBD2 covers 11 bases. Germline V gene data show CDR1 as MGHRA and CDR2 as YSYEKL. The length of the CDR3 is 21 residues. Trimming removed 0 bases from V and 4 bases from J; junction bases left unmatched: 17.